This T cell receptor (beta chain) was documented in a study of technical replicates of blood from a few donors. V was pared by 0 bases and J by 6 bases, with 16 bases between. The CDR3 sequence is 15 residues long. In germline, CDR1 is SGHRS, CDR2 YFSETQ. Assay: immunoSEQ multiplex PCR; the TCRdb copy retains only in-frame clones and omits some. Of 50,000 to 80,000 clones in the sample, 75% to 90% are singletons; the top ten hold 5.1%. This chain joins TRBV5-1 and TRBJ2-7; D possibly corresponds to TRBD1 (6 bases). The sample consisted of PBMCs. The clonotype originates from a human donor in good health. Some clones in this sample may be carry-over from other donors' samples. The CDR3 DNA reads TGCGCCAGCAGCTTGGATGGGGGCGCTAGTAGCGAGCAGTACTTC. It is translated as CASSLDGGASSEQYF. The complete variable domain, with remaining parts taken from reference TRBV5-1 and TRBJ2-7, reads KAGVTQTPRYLIKTRGQQVTLSCSPISGHRSVSWYQQTPGQGLQFLFEYFSETQRNKGNFPGRFSGRQFSNSRSEMNVSTLELGDSALYLCASSLDGGASSEQYFGPGTRLTVT.